This TCR beta chain was sequenced during a study of cytomegalovirus exposure and HLA in healthy donors. Study background: Genetic ancestry analysis placed around 76% of the roughly 400 donors that were genotyped in the Caucasian-associated cluster.

V shed 2 bases, J shed 2 bases, and the junction held 5 bases outside the gene matches. Germline loops: CDR1 MNHEY, CDR2 SVGAGI. This CDR3 is built from 16 residues. 60 Vbeta and 13 Jbeta primers were used in PCR. Only in-frame clones appear in the TCRdb table, and some are missing; sequencing was by immunoSEQ multiplex PCR. Counted here are 150,000 to 200,000 clones, roughly 79% occurring once; the ten biggest clones make up under 2%. A word on this clone: The antigen is not known.

Study findings and constraints: The study labeled under 200 TCR beta chains cytomegalovirus-associated. Equally common other TCR beta chains were less clonally expanded than HLA-associated ones, a later analysis found. Productive rates of about 90% or about 30% were seen for most TCR beta V segments in an earlier analysis.

The sample comprised PBMCs. The chain carries TRBV6-5 and TRBJ2-2, with 7 bases aligning to TRBD2. This sequence was found in a young man in good health and CMV-seronegative. The CDR3 region is CASSYGAGANTGELFF. CDR3 nucleotides: TGTGCCAGCAGTTACGGCGCGGGAGCAAACACCGGGGAGCTGTTTTTT.